The 21 T cell receptor beta chains presented below share a single source sample, sequenced in a study of blood T cell repertoires in COVID-19. Using immunoSEQ multiplex PCR, the repertoire was profiled, and TCRdb retains in-frame clones only, with some absent. Of about 190,000 clones listed, around 85% are singletons. What was sequenced was peripheral blood. The receptors stem from a woman aged 45-59 years with acute or convalescent COVID-19.

This chain joins TRBV9 and TRBJ2-7; 7 nucleotides align to TRBD1. This CDR3 spans 15 amino acids. V was pared by 0 bases and J by 2 bases, with 5 bases of the junction left unmatched. Germline V gene sequence: CDR1 SGDLS, CDR2 YYNGEE. CDR3 sequence: CASSVASGQAYEQYF. The CDR3 coding sequence is TGTGCCAGCAGCGTAGCTAGTGGACAGGCCTACGAGCAGTACTTC.

This chain joins TRBV24-1 and TRBJ2-7; D is ambiguous. Germline values: CDR1 KGHDR, CDR2 SFDVKD. V lost 4 bases and J 3 bases, leaving 6 bases between the germline ends. The CDR3 is made up of 12 amino acids. The CDR3 DNA reads TGTGCCACCAGTGACCCTAACTACGAGCAGTACTTC. It yields the protein CATSDPNYEQYF.

The chain combines TRBV24-1 with TRBJ2-1, with 9 bases fitting TRBD2. V trimming: 7 bases; J trimming: 5 bases; junction bases outside the gene matches: 8. This CDR3 is built from 15 residues. The germline V gene has CDR1 KGHDR and CDR2 SFDVKD. CDR3: CATSLTSGTNNEQFF. The CDR3 DNA is TGTGCCACCAGCCTGACTAGCGGAACTAACAATGAGCAGTTCTTC.

This chain joins TRBV10-2 and TRBJ2-1; D is possibly TRBD2 (7 bases). The CDR3 is 18 residues long. The V gene lost 11 bases and the J gene lost 6 bases, with 32 bases spanning the gap. The germline CDR1 and CDR2 sequences are WSHSY and SAAADI. CDR3 loop: CASNARGGNNNMGNEQFF. CDR3 sequence (DNA): TGCGCCTCCAATGCGAGGGGGGGGAATAACAATATGGGCAATGAGCAGTTCTTC.

The sample holds a few counts of this clone. The V gene is TRBV5-8, the J gene TRBJ2-2; TRBD1 aligns across 7 bases. Germline loops: CDR1 SGHTS, CDR2 YDEGEE. V was clipped by 4 bases and J by 4 bases; unmatched bases: 10. This CDR3 is built from 16 residues. Here the CDR3 reads CASSLNRGVSTGELFF. In DNA, the CDR3 is TGTGCCAGCAGCCTAAACAGGGGCGTGAGCACCGGGGAGCTGTTTTTT.

This chain connects TRBV28 to TRBJ1-2, with D unresolved. Deletions cut 6 bases from V and 0 bases from J, with 8 bases between. Germline CDR1 MDHEN, CDR2 SYDVKM. CDR3 length: 13 residues. DNA of the CDR3: TGTGCCAGCAGCCTATCCCCTAACTATGGCTACACCTTC. This sequence encodes CASSLSPNYGYTF.

The V and J genes are TRBV7-2 and TRBJ2-7; TRBD1 agrees at 7 bases. The CDR3 covers 13 residues. Germline loops: CDR1 SGHTA, CDR2 FQGNSA. The trim removed 6 bases at V and 5 bases at J, leaving 7 bases unmatched. Here the CDR3 DNA reads TGTGCCAGCAGTGTAACAGGGGTCCACGAGCAGTACTTC. This translates into CASSVTGVHEQYF.

The chain combines TRBV7-9 with TRBJ2-3; possible D gene TRBD1, 5 bases. There are 15 residues in the CDR3. V was clipped by 4 bases and J by 7 bases, with 18 bases between them. Per the germline V gene, CDR1 is SEHNR and CDR2 is FQNEAQ (reference sequence). In DNA, the CDR3 is TGTGCCAGCAGCTACTCTGCCCGAAGGGGAAATACGCAGTATTTT. Amino acids: CASSYSARRGNTQYF.

This clone was seen just once. The chain links TRBV7-9 to TRBJ2-2; TRBD1 matches at 10 bases. The CDR3 is 16 amino acids. Losses at the gene ends were 3 bases for V and 6 bases for J; bases not matched to a gene: 7. Germline CDR1 is SEHNR and CDR2 is FQNEAQ (reference sequence). The CDR3 loop is CASSFTPGTGAGELFF. The CDR3 nucleotides are TGTGCCAGCAGCTTTACTCCGGGGACAGGGGCCGGGGAGCTGTTTTTT.

The chain uses TRBV19 and TRBJ1-1, with 9 bases fitting TRBD1. The CDR3 extends over 15 amino acids. CDR1 and CDR2 (germline): LNHDA, SQIVND (reference sequence). Trimming at V came to 7 bases and at J to 5 bases, leaving 11 bases not matched to a gene. The CDR3 spells CASIFNRGRHTEAFF. The DNA for the CDR3 is TGTGCCAGTATTTTCAACAGGGGGCGCCATACTGAAGCTTTCTTT.

This clone was observed once. The chain recombines TRBV19 with TRBJ1-1; tentative D call: TRBD1 (6 bases). CDR3 length: 12 residues. V shed 8 bases and J shed 4 bases, with 11 bases lying between them. Germline CDR1 LNHDA, CDR2 SQIVND (reference sequence). The CDR3 DNA reads as TGTGCCAGTCGGGCAGGGGTCACTGAAGCTTTCTTT. Amino acids: CASRAGVTEAFF. Supplemented by reference TRBV19 and TRBJ1-1, the full variable domain reads DGGITQSPKYLFRKEGQNVTLSCEQNLNHDAMYWYRQDPGQGLRLIYYSQIVNDFQKGDIAEGYSVSREKKESFPLTVTSAQKNPTAFYLCASRAGVTEAFFGQGTRLTVV.

V and J are TRBV11-2 and TRBJ2-7; 10 bases align to TRBD2. CDR3 size: 16 residues. Germline CDR1 and CDR2: SGHAT and FQNNGV. With 0 bases clipped from V and 4 bases from J, the junction kept 6 bases outside the gene matches. Here the CDR3 reads CASSLEAGGPNYEQYF. As DNA, the CDR3 is TGTGCCAGCAGCTTAGAAGCGGGAGGGCCTAATTACGAGCAGTACTTC.

The chain employs TRBV12-3 or TRBV12-4 and TRBJ1-2, with D perhaps TRBD1 (5 bases). CDR3 length: 13 residues. Trimming left V 0 bases short and J 7 bases short, with 9 bases between. The CDR3 DNA sequence: TGTGCCAGCAGTTTAGCGCAGGGTGGTGGCTACACCTTC. Translation gives CASSLAQGGGYTF.

The rearrangement uses TRBV4-1 and TRBJ2-3; D is ambiguous. The V and J ends lost 8 bases and 0 bases respectively, with 3 bases between them. CDR1 is MGHRA, CDR2 YSYEKL, per germline. This CDR3 spans 11 amino acids. In DNA, the CDR3 is TGCGCCAGCGGCAGCACAGATACGCAGTATTTT. Its protein product is CASGSTDTQYF.

The V and J genes are TRBV30 and TRBJ1-5; D is undetermined. V lost 0 bases, J lost 4 bases, and 16 bases lay in between. This CDR3 comprises 16 residues. CDR1 and CDR2 (germline): GTSNPN, SVGIG (reference sequence). CDR3 sequence (DNA): TGTGCCTGGAGTGTACCGACACTCCGAGGGAATCAGCCCCAGCATTTT. Encoded protein: CAWSVPTLRGNQPQHF.

V and J are TRBV15 and TRBJ1-5; D is perhaps TRBD1 (5 bases). The germline gives CDR1 LNHNV, CDR2 YYDKDF (reference sequence). The CDR3 extends over 14 amino acids. V was clipped by 0 bases and J by 6 bases, with 9 bases between them. The CDR3 coding sequence is TGTGCCACCAGCAGAGATGAAGGGGCTCAGCCCCAGCATTTT. Translating it yields CATSRDEGAQPQHF. The whole variable domain, filled in from reference TRBV15 and TRBJ1-5, reads DAMVIQNPRYQVTQFGKPVTLSCSQTLNHNVMYWYQQKSSQAPKLLFHYYDKDFNNEADTPDNFQSRRPNTSFCFLDIRSPGLGDTAMYLCATSRDEGAQPQHFGDGTRLSIL.

The CDR3 DNA follows: TGTGCCAGTACCTCGACAGGGCCCTTTGGGGAGCAGTACTTC. It is translated as CASTSTGPFGEQYF. The chain links TRBV19 to TRBJ2-7, with 7 bases fitting TRBD1. Germline CDR1 is LNHDA and CDR2 is SQIVND (reference sequence). This CDR3 spans 14 amino acids. J gave up 7 bases and V 7 bases, and 13 bases lay outside the gene matches. The whole variable domain, remainder taken from reference TRBV19 and TRBJ2-7, is DGGITQSPKYLFRKEGQNVTLSCEQNLNHDAMYWYRQDPGQGLRLIYYSQIVNDFQKGDIAEGYSVSREKKESFPLTVTSAQKNPTAFYLCASTSTGPFGEQYFGPGTRLTVT.

This sequence joins TRBV21-1 and TRBJ2-7; TRBD2 is the table's D call and was not checked against the DNA. TRBV21-1 is an annotated pseudogene. This CDR3 is 13 amino acids long. The CDR3 sequence is CASSNGGSNEQYF. The CDR3 DNA reads TGTGCCAGCAGCAACGGGGGGTCCAACGAGCAGTACTTC.

This clone was picked up a small number of times. The chain joins TRBV6-2 or TRBV6-3 to TRBJ2-7; 14 positions match TRBD2. This CDR3 has 16 amino acids. Germline V gene sequence: CDR1 MNHEY, CDR2 SVGEGT. With 4 bases clipped from V and 4 bases from J, the junction kept 6 bases outside the gene matches. The CDR3 nucleotides read TGTGCCAGCAGTTCCCTCGGGACTAGCGGGGGTTACGAGCAGTACTTC. It encodes CASSSLGTSGGYEQYF.

This clone was seen repeatedly, ten times or more. The chain has TRBV23-1 and TRBJ2-7; D uncertain. TRBV23-1 is given ORF status, its function remaining uncertain. The CDR3 covers 11 residues. Trimming pared 4 bases from V and 12 bases from J, leaving 13 bases between. CDR3 sequence: CASSRPEETYF. As DNA, the CDR3 is TGCGCCAGCAGTCGCCCCGAGGAGACGTACTTC.

The chain links TRBV19 to TRBJ2-7; 7 nucleotides align to TRBD1. This CDR3 has 13 residues. Per germline, CDR1 LNHDA and CDR2 SQIVND (reference sequence). V trimming: 7 bases; J trimming: 0 bases; junction bases outside the gene matches: 3. The CDR3 bases are TGTGCCAGTAAGGGGACAGCCTCCTACGAGCAGTACTTC. Translation: CASKGTASYEQYF.